This passage covers 9 T cell receptor beta chains from one sample sequenced in a study of molecular identifiers for immune sequencing clone quantification (dated by TCRdb to 2017 to 2018). The method was PCR. Sequenced on an Illumina HiSeq 4000. TCRdb redid the processing of the public reads, applying fastp at Q25 and MiXCR, and retained in-frame beta chains. Rows are unified per CDR3 protein, each entry keeping the most common DNA and genes. This sample gives 460,000 or so distinct CDR3 sequences in total; 20% to 25% of them show up just once. The ten largest account for under 0.85% of the sample. Material: naive CD8+ T cells from blood, with Jurkat cell RNA spiked in. This sample's cell subset or site label indicates: FACS-sorted CD8+CD4-CCR7+CD45RA+ naive T cells. Every receptor here comes from a human donor in good health. Some libraries in this study had Jurkat cell RNA spiked in.

In its sample, this clonotype was seen many times. The chain joins TRBV6-5 to TRBJ1-1; 7 bases agree with TRBD1. The CDR3 is made up of 15 amino acids. Germline V gives CDR1 MNHEY, CDR2 SVGAGI. V lost 2 bases to trimming and J lost 1 base; unmatched junction nucleotides: 4. CDR3 protein: CASSYGQEPNTEAFF. The DNA of the CDR3 is TGTGCCAGCAGTTACGGACAGGAGCCGAACACTGAAGCTTTCTTT.

With respect to this clonotype: A much bigger clone sits one base away, suggesting this may be a read error. V gene TRBV12-3 or TRBV12-4 combines with J gene TRBJ2-5; the D is unclear. This CDR3 is built from 13 residues. The ends were cut back, 3 bases at V and 7 bases at J, with 12 bases in the middle. CDR3 DNA: TGTGCCAGCAGTTTGCTCGACCCGGGGACCCAGTACTTC. As protein: CASSLLDPGTQYF.

The CDR3 bases are TGTGCCAGCGGGAACCGGGACAGGGGACAATCGAGCTATGGCTACACCTTC. Its protein is CASGNRDRGQSSYGYTF. The chain links TRBV6-6 to TRBJ1-2, with 10 positions matching TRBD1. CDR1 is MNHNY and CDR2 is SVGAGI in the germline V gene (reference sequence). The CDR3 sequence is 17 residues long. Trimming at V came to 8 bases and at J to 4 bases, leaving 16 bases not matched to a gene.

The rearrangement links TRBV27 to TRBJ1-6; D is unclear. The germline CDR1 and CDR2 sequences are MNHEY and SMNVEV (reference sequence). Trimming removed 3 bases at V and 13 bases at J, with 19 bases between. CDR3 length: 15 residues. CDR3 nucleotides: TGTGCCAGCAGTTTGGGCCCTACCGGGTATTTCCCCCTCCACTTT. Protein sequence: CASSLGPTGYFPLHF.

J is TRBJ1-2 and V is TRBV6-5, with D perhaps matching TRBD1 (6 bases). V lost 0 bases to trimming and J lost 7 bases, with 12 bases between them. Germline CDR1 is MNHEY and CDR2 is SVGAGI. CDR3 length: 14 residues. This chain's CDR3 is CASSYSPTGPGYTF. The DNA for the CDR3 is TGTGCCAGCAGTTACTCCCCGACAGGACCTGGCTACACCTTC.

The sample holds many counts of this clonotype. The chain uses TRBV7-6 and TRBJ2-7; TRBD2 matches 7 bases. Germline V gene data show CDR1 as SGHVS and CDR2 as FNYEAQ. The trim removed 5 bases at V and 0 bases at J, leaving 4 bases unmatched. The CDR3 sequence is 14 residues long. The CDR3 is CASSHRDYSYEQYF. The CDR3 DNA reads TGTGCCAGCAGCCACCGGGACTACTCCTACGAGCAGTACTTC. The whole variable domain, remainder taken from reference TRBV7-6 and TRBJ2-7, is GAGVSQSPRYKVTKRGQDVALRCDPISGHVSLYWYRQALGQGPEFLTYFNYEAQQDKSGLPNDRFSAERPEGSISTLTIQRTEQRDSAMYRCASSHRDYSYEQYFGPGTRLTVT.

This clonotype was counted at least ten times. CDR3 in amino acids: CASSVVPEAGELFF. CDR3 nucleotide sequence: TGTGCCAGCAGCGTAGTACCAGAGGCCGGGGAGCTGTTTTTT. This rearrangement joins TRBV9 to TRBJ2-2, with D uncertain. Trimming left V 0 bases short and J 6 bases short, with 9 bases between. Germline assignment: CDR1 SGDLS and CDR2 YYNGEE. The CDR3 runs to 14 residues. Looking up the rest from reference TRBV9 and TRBJ2-2 gives the full variable domain: DSGVTQTPKHLITATGQRVTLRCSPRSGDLSVYWYQQSLDQGLQFLIQYYNGEERAKGNILERFSAQQFPDLHSELNLSSLELGDSALYFCASSVVPEAGELFFGEGSRLTVL.

The chain is built from TRBV6-2 or TRBV6-3 and TRBJ2-1; D is possibly TRBD2 (5 bases). Germline CDR1 reads MNHEY; CDR2 reads SVGEGT. V dropped 6 bases and J dropped 7 bases, with 16 bases sitting between them. The CDR3 totals 14 residues. CDR3 loop: CASSLAQTGNEQFF. The CDR3 DNA follows: TGTGCCAGCAGCTTGGCACAAACGGGGAATGAGCAGTTCTTC.

This clonotype was counted many times. V usage is TRBV6-5 and J usage is TRBJ1-5; D gene unclear. The CDR3 totals 13 residues. From germline, CDR1 is MNHEY and CDR2 SVGAGI. With 2 bases removed from V and 7 bases from J, the gap between germline ends came to 9 bases. This CDR3 is CASSYHFLQPQHF. CDR3 DNA: TGTGCCAGCAGTTACCACTTTCTACAGCCCCAGCATTTT.